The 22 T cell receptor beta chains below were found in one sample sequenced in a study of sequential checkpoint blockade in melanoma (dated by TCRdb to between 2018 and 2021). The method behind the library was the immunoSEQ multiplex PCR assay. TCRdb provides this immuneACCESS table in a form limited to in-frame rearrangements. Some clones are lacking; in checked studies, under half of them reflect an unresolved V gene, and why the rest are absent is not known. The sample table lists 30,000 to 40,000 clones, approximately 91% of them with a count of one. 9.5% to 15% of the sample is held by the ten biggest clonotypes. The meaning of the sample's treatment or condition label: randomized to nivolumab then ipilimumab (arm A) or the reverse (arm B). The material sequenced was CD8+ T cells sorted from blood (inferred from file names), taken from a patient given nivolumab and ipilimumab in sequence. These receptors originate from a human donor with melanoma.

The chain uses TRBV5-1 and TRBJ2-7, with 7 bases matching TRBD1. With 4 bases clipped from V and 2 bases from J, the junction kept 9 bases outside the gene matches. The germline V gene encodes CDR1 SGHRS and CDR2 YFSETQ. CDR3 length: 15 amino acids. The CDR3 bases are TGCGCCAGCAGCCCCTACGAGGGGGCGGCCTACGAGCAGTACTTC. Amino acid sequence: CASSPYEGAAYEQYF. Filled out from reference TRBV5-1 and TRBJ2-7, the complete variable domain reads KAGVTQTPRYLIKTRGQQVTLSCSPISGHRSVSWYQQTPGQGLQFLFEYFSETQRNKGNFPGRFSGRQFSNSRSEMNVSTLELGDSALYLCASSPYEGAAYEQYFGPGTRLTVT.

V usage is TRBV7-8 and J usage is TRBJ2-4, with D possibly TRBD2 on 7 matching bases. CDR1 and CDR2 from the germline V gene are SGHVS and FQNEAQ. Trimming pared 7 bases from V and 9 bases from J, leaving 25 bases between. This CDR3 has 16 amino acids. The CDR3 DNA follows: TGTGCCAGCACCCCATTCGTCGGGGGGCTTGGGGGCATTCAGTACTTC. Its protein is CASTPFVGGLGGIQYF.

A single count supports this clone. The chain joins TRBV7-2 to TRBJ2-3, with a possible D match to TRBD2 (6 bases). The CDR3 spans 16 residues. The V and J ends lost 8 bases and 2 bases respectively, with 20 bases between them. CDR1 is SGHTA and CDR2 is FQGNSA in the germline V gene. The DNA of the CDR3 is TGTGCCAGCTCCTTCCTGGCGGGAACGTACACAGATACGCAGTATTTT. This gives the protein CASSFLAGTYTDTQYF.

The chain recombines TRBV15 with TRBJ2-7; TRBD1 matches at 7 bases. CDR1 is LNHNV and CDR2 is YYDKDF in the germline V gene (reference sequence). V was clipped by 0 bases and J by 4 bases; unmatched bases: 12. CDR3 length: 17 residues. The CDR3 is CATSRDSYPTGRYEQYF. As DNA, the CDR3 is TGTGCCACCAGCAGAGATTCCTACCCGACAGGGCGATACGAGCAGTACTTC.

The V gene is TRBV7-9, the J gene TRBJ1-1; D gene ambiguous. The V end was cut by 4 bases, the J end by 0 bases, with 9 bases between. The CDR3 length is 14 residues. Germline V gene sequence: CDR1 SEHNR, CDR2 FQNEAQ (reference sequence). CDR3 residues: CASSSRELNTEAFF. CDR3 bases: TGTGCCAGCAGCTCTCGGGAACTGAACACTGAAGCTTTCTTT.

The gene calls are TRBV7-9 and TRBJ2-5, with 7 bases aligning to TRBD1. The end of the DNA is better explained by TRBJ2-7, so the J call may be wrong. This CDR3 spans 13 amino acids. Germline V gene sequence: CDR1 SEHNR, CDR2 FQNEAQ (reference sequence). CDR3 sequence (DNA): TGTGCCAGCAGCTTCGGACAGGCCTACGAGCAGTACTTC. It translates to CASSFGQAYEQYF.

The CDR3 is CASSESTYRTKFYEQYV. CDR3 nucleotides: TGCGCCAGCAGTGAGTCGACGTACAGGACAAAGTTCTACGAGCAGTACGTC. The V call is TRBV10-2, the J call TRBJ2-7; perhaps TRBD1 as D (5 bases). Germline V gene data show CDR1 as WSHSY and CDR2 as SAAADI. V shed 0 bases and J shed 3 bases, with 18 bases lying between them. The CDR3 length is 17 residues.

CDR3 nucleotides: TGTGCCAGCAGTTCGGACCTCACAGGGGATTATGAGCAGTTCTTC. Amino acids: CASSSDLTGDYEQFF. The J gene is TRBJ2-1, the V gene TRBV6-6, with TRBD1 matching over 7 bases. Germline lookup yields CDR1 MNHNY and CDR2 SVGAGI (reference sequence). The CDR3 length is 15 residues. The V and J ends lost 4 bases and 8 bases, in that order; junction bases with no gene match: 11.

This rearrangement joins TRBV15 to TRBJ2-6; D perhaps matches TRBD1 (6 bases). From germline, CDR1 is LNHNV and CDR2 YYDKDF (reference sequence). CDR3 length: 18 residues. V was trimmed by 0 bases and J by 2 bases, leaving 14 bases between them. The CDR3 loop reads CATSRDHLGAAGANVLTF. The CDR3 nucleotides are TGTGCCACCAGCAGAGATCATTTGGGGGCGGCTGGGGCCAACGTCCTGACTTTC.

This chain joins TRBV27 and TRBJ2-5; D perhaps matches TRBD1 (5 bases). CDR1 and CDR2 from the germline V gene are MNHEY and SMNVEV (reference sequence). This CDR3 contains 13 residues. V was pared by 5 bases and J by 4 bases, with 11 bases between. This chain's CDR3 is CASSVRGGETQYF. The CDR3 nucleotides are TGTGCCAGCAGTGTAAGGGGTGGAGAGACCCAGTACTTC.

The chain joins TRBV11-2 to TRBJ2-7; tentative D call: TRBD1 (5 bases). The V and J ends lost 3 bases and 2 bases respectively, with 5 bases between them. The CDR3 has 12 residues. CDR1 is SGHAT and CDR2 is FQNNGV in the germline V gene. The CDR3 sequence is CASSLDTYEQYV. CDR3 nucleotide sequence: TGTGCCAGCAGCTTGGACACCTACGAGCAGTACGTC.

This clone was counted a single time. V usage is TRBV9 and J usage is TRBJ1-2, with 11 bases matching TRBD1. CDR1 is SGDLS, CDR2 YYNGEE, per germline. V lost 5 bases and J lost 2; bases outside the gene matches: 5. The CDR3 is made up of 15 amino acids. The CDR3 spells CASRGQGVVNYGYTF. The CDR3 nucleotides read TGTGCCAGCAGGGGACAGGGGGTAGTAAACTATGGCTACACCTTC.

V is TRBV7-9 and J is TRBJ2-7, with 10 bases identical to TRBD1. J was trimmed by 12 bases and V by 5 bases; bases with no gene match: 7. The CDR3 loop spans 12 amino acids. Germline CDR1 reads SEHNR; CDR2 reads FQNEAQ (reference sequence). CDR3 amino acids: CASSAGTGDMYV. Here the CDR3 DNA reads TGTGCCAGCAGCGCCGGGACAGGGGACATGTACGTC.

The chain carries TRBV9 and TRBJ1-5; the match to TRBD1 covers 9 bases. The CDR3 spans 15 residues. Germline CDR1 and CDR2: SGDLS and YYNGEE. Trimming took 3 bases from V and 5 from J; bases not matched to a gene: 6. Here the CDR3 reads CASSEKDRGDQPQHF. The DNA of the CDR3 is TGTGCCAGCAGCGAGAAGGACAGGGGCGATCAGCCCCAGCATTTT.

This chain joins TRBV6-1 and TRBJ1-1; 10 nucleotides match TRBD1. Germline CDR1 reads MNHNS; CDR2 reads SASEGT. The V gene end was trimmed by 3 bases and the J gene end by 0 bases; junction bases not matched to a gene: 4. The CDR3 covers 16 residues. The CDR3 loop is CASSDGTGAMNTEAFF. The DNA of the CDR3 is TGTGCCAGCAGTGACGGGACAGGGGCGATGAACACTGAAGCTTTCTTT.

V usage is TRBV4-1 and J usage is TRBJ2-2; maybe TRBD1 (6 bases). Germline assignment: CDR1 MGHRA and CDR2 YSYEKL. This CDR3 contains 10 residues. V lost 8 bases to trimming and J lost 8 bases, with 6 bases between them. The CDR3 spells CASGQGELFF. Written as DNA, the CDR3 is TGCGCCAGCGGACAGGGGGAGCTGTTTTTT.

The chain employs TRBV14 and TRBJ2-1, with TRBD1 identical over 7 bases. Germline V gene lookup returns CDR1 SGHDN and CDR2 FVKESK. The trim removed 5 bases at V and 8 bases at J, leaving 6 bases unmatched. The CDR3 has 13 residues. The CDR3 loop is CASSSEGGYEQFF. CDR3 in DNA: TGTGCCAGCAGCTCGGAAGGGGGCTATGAGCAGTTCTTC. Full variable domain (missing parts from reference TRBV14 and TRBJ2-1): EAGVTQFPSHSVIEKGQTVTLRCDPISGHDNLYWYRRVMGKEIKFLLHFVKESKQDESGMPNNRFLAERTGGTYSTLKVQPAELEDSGVYFCASSSEGGYEQFFGPGTRLTVL.

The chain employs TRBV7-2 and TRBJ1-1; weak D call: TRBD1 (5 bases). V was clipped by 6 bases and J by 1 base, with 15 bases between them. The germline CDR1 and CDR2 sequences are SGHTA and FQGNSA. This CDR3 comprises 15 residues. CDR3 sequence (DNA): TGTGCCAGCAGACACCAGGGTTTTGAGAACACTGAAGCTTTCTTT. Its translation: CASRHQGFENTEAFF.

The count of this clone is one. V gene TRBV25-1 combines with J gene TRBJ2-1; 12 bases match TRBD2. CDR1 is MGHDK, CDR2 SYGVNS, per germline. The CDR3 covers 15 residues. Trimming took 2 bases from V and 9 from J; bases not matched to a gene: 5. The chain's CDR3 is CASSELAGGLGEQFF. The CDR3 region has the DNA TGTGCCAGCAGTGAACTAGCGGGAGGGCTTGGTGAGCAGTTCTTC.

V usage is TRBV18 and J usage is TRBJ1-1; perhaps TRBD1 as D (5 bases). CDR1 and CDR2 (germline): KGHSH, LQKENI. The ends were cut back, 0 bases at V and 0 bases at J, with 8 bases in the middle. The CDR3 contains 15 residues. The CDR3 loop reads CASSPPTALNTEAFF. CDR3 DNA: TGTGCCAGCTCACCACCGACAGCGCTGAACACTGAAGCTTTCTTT.

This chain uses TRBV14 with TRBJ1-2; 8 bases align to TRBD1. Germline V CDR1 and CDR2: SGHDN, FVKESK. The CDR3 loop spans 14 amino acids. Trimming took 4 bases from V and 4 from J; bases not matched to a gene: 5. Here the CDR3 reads CASSPQGGGYGYTF. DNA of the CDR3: TGTGCCAGCAGCCCACAGGGGGGTGGCTATGGCTACACCTTC.

The DNA for the CDR3 is TGTGCCAGCAGTGAAGACCCACCGGGCACAGATACGCAGTATTTT. Protein: CASSEDPPGTDTQYF. V gene TRBV2 combines with J gene TRBJ2-3; D uncertain. The CDR3 length is 15 residues. Trimming removed 1 base at V and 1 base at J, with 9 bases between. Germline V gene lookup returns CDR1 SNHLY and CDR2 FYNNEI. Full variable domain (remainder filled in from reference TRBV2 and TRBJ2-3): EPEVTQTPSHQVTQMGQEVILRCVPISNHLYFYWYRQILGQKVEFLVSFYNNEISEKSEIFDDQFSVERPDGSNFTLKIRSTKLEDSAMYFCASSEDPPGTDTQYFGPGTRLTVL.